A selection of T cell receptor beta chains follows, all from one sample in a study of CD8+CD57+ T cells in acquired aplastic anemia. Each CDR3 protein gets one entry after TCRdb re-called the reads with MiXCR. The table has 160,000 or so distinct CDR3 sequences, around half seen once. The sample consisted of sorted CD4+, CD8+, or CD8+CD57+ T cells (not recorded which) from PBMCs. These receptors were taken from a human donor with aplastic anemia. The CDR3 runs from the conserved cysteine through the conserved F or W. A D gene is named only where the DNA matches it firmly. Part of the rows lack a size; the others show once, few, many or a class for expanded clones.

>TRBV10-2|many|TRBJ2-2|-|11
TGCGCCAGCAGTGTGATCGGGGAGCTGTTTTTT
CASSVIGELFF
>TRBV11-2|many|TRBJ1-2|TRBD1|16
TGTGCCAGCAGCTTAGACTCGGCAGGGGGGAACTATGGCTACACCTTC
CASSLDSAGGNYGYTF
>TRBV12-3/TRBV12-4|many|TRBJ1-1|-|15
TGTGCCAGCAGTTTTTCGGGGGGGCGCAACACTGAAGCTTTCTTT
CASSFSGGRNTEAFF
>TRBV2|once|TRBJ1-2|TRBD1|12
TGTGCCAGCGGGCAGGGGACAGATGGCTACACCTTC
CASGQGTDGYTF
>TRBV4-1|many|TRBJ1-5|-|14
TGCGCCAGCAGCCAAGACGGGCCATATCAGCCCCAGCATTTT
CASSQDGPYQPQHF
>TRBV20-1|many|TRBJ2-1|-|11
TGCAGTGCCGGGGGTGCGCGGCAGGAGTTCTTC
CSAGGARQEFF
>TRBV25-1|-|TRBJ2-2|-|16
TGTGCCAGCAGTGCTTTGGGATTACTATTCACCGGGGAGCTGTTTTTT
CASSALGLLFTGELFF
>TRBV9|many|TRBJ1-5|-|15
TGTGCCAGCAGCGTAGGGAGCATCGGCAATCAGCCCCAGCATTTT
CASSVGSIGNQPQHF
>TRBV2|many|TRBJ1-2|TRBD1|14
TGTGCCAGCAGTTCAGGACAGGGGAGCTATGGCTACACCTTC
CASSSGQGSYGYTF
>TRBV20-1|many|TRBJ2-3|TRBD2|14
TGCAGTGCTAGTAAAGCGGGAGATATGGATACGCAGTATTTT
CSASKAGDMDTQYF
>TRBV7-2|few|TRBJ2-2|TRBD1|13
TGTGCCAGCAGCACGACAGGGACCGGGGAGCTGTTTTTT
CASSTTGTGELFF
>TRBV2|many|TRBJ1-6|-|15
TGTGCCAGCCGACCGACGGACAGCAATAATTCACCCCTCCACTTT
CASRPTDSNNSPLHF
>TRBV20-1|many|TRBJ2-1|-|15
TGCAGTGCTAGAGATACCCCGGGGGCCTACAATGAGCAGTTCTTC
CSARDTPGAYNEQFF
>TRBV3-1|many|TRBJ1-5|-|13
TGTGCCAGCAGCCAAGACAGAAATCAGCCCCAGCATTTT
CASSQDRNQPQHF
>TRBV6-1|few|TRBJ2-1|-|17
TGTGCCAGCAGTCCGCCTTGGGCTTCCCTCCCCTACAATGAGCAGTTCTTC
CASSPPWASLPYNEQFF
>TRBV25-1|-|TRBJ2-5|TRBD1|14
TGTGCCAGCACCGACAGGGGAAGGCAAGAGACCCAGTACTTC
CASTDRGRQETQYF
>TRBV29-1|-|TRBJ2-6|TRBD1|13
TGCAGCGACCAGGGGGCTGGGGCCAACGTCCTGACTTTC
CSDQGAGANVLTF
>TRBV10-1|few|TRBJ1-2|-|12
TGCGCCAGCCCCGGGGTCCTCTATGGCTACACCTTC
CASPGVLYGYTF
>TRBV28|once|TRBJ1-2|-|16
TGTGCCAGCACCAGTGTATCGGGGCTTAGGGGCTATGGCTACACCTTC
CASTSVSGLRGYGYTF
>TRBV15|many|TRBJ1-2|-|14
TGTGCCACCAGGGGGTCCGGGGATCCTTATGGCTACACCTTC
CATRGSGDPYGYTF
>TRBV19|few|TRBJ2-1|-|15
TGTGCCAGTAGTATTTCCGGCACGGGCTACAATGGGCAGTTCTTC
CASSISGTGYNGQFF
>TRBV10-3|-|TRBJ2-7|-|12
TGTGCTAGTGCCCTTGGGGGCTACGAGCAGTACTTC
CASALGGYEQYF
>TRBV15|many|TRBJ2-1|TRBD1|15
TGTGCCACCAGCAACAGACAGGGAAGTCACAATGAGCAGTTCTTC
CATSNRQGSHNEQFF
>TRBV29-1|-|TRBJ2-7|TRBD2|13
TGCAGCGTGGCGACTAGCGGGGGCTACGAGCAGTACTTC
CSVATSGGYEQYF
>TRBV7-8|-|TRBJ2-5|TRBD1|16
TGTGCCAGCAGCCCCTTACAGGGGGCAAGCCAAGAGACCCAGTACTTC
CASSPLQGASQETQYF
>TRBV2|-|TRBJ1-5|TRBD1|15
TGTGCCAGCATCCGGGACAGACGTAGCAATCAGCCCCAGCATTTT
CASIRDRRSNQPQHF
>TRBV2|few|TRBJ2-1|TRBD2|15
TGTGCCAGCAGGACGGGGACTAGTCTAGTCAATGAGCAGTTCTTC
CASRTGTSLVNEQFF
>TRBV25-1|few|TRBJ1-1|-|14
TGTGCCAGCACCCCCCGGGAGTTGAACACTGAAGCTTTCTTT
CASTPRELNTEAFF
>TRBV2|-|TRBJ2-1|-|13
TGTGCCAGCAGCTTAGTTCTCTACAATGAGCAGTTCTTC
CASSLVLYNEQFF
>TRBV13|many|TRBJ2-3|-|12
TGTGCCAGCAGCTTAGCGGGGAGTACGCAGTATTTT
CASSLAGSTQYF
>TRBV11-3|few|TRBJ2-1|-|14
TGTGCCAGCAGCTCCCCCCCTGAGCTCAAGGAGCAGTTCTTC
CASSSPPELKEQFF
>TRBV4-2|many|TRBJ2-3|TRBD2|13
TGTGCCAGCGGGAGGGGAAACACAGATACGCAGTATTTT
CASGRGNTDTQYF
>TRBV20-1|-|TRBJ2-7|-|13
TGCAGTGCTAGAGATGTTAGCTCCTACGAGCAGTACTTC
CSARDVSSYEQYF
>TRBV20-1|-|TRBJ1-4|TRBD1|15
TGCAGTGCTAGAGATCCCACAGGGGGCATTGAAAAACTGTTTTTT
CSARDPTGGIEKLFF
>TRBV2|many|TRBJ1-2|TRBD1|14
TGTGCCAGCAATTCTGGCAACAGGGGCGATGGCTACACCTTC
CASNSGNRGDGYTF
>TRBV15|-|TRBJ2-3|-|16
TGTGCCACCAGCAGAGACACTGCGTACACCACAGATACGCAGTATTTT
CATSRDTAYTTDTQYF
>TRBV20-1|-|TRBJ1-2|TRBD1|12
TGCAGCCCGGGACAGGGTGGCTATGGCTACACCTTC
CSPGQGGYGYTF
>TRBV28|many|TRBJ1-2|-|15
TGTGCCAGCAGTTTGGCCCAGTCAACTAACTATGGCTACACCTTC
CASSLAQSTNYGYTF
>TRBV25-1|-|TRBJ1-6|-|13
TGTGCCAGGACCGGGACACCAAATTCACCCCTCCACTTT
CARTGTPNSPLHF
>TRBV19|-|TRBJ1-5|-|12
TGTGCAAGAGTGGGGGGCAATCAGCCCCAGCATTTT
CARVGGNQPQHF
>TRBV11-2|-|TRBJ2-7|-|16
TGTGCCAGCAGCTTGGTCGGGCAGGACCTTTCCTACGAGCAGTACTTC
CASSLVGQDLSYEQYF
>TRBV10-3|many|TRBJ1-1|TRBD1|14
TGTGCCATCAGCGACAGGGGTATGAACACTGAAGCTTTCTTT
CAISDRGMNTEAFF
>TRBV10-3|-|TRBJ2-2|-|13
TGTGCCACCGGGGCCGATAACACCGGGGAGCTGTTTTTT
CATGADNTGELFF
>TRBV19|-|TRBJ2-1|-|15
TGTGCCAGCGCCAGGACAGAGGAATCCTACAATGAGCAGTTCTTC
CASARTEESYNEQFF
>TRBV10-1|-|TRBJ2-1|-|12
TGCGCCAGCGGCGTTAAGGGAACAAGGGAGTTCTTC
CASGVKGTREFF
>TRBV7-3|-|TRBJ2-2|-|12
TGTGCCAGCAGCCCAAATCACGGGGAGCTGTTTTTT
CASSPNHGELFF
>TRBV2|many|TRBJ1-5|TRBD1|14
TGTGCCAGCAGAACCGGGACAGCCAATCAGCCCCAGCATTTT
CASRTGTANQPQHF
>TRBV12-3/TRBV12-4|-|TRBJ1-5|TRBD1|14
TGTGCCAGCAGCCAGGGACAGATAAATCAGCCCCAGCATTTT
CASSQGQINQPQHF